These T cell receptor beta chains were read from a single sample in a study of blood T cell repertoires in COVID-19. This table comes from immunoSEQ multiplex PCR, and its TCRdb copy is limited to in-frame clones, with some not included. The repertoire includes 200,000 to 250,000 clones, approximately 80% of them detected once, and 6% to 8% sits in the top ten. The sequenced sample consisted of peripheral blood. These receptors originate from a woman of 80 years or more with COVID-19, enrolled during active disease. The CDR3 runs from the conserved cysteine through the conserved F or W. Fields, in order: clone size, V gene, D gene, J gene, CDR3 DNA, CDR3 protein. D genes are given only for firm matches. The size entry is marked missing in some rows and otherwise reads once, few, many or a size class.

>few|TRBV11-2|TRBD2|TRBJ2-1
TGTGCCAGCAGCCCTATACTAGCGGTCAATGAGCAGTTCTTC
CASSPILAVNEQFF
>few|TRBV5-1|-|TRBJ1-4
TGCGCCAGCAGCCATACATCTCCCAACCCCGAAAAACTGTTTTTT
CASSHTSPNPEKLFF
>-|TRBV12-3/TRBV12-4|-|TRBJ1-2
TGTGCCAGCAGTTTGGGGCAGGGAATCAGCTACACCTTC
CASSLGQGISYTF
>-|TRBV19|TRBD2|TRBJ2-7
TGTGCCAGTAGTATGCGGGGGGAGATCAACGAGCAGTACTTC
CASSMRGEINEQYF
>-|TRBV9|-|TRBJ2-7
TGTGCCAGCAGCGTAGGGTTTGGAGGGTATACCTACGAGCAGTACTTC
CASSVGFGGYTYEQYF
>-|TRBV6-5|TRBD1|TRBJ1-1
TGTGCCAGCAGTCTCCACAGGGGAGCTGAAGCTTTCTTT
CASSLHRGAEAFF
>few|TRBV19|-|TRBJ1-3
TGTGCCAGTCGAAGACAGTTTTTCTCTGGAAACACCATATATTTT
CASRRQFFSGNTIYF
>-|TRBV6-6|TRBD1|TRBJ1-2
TGTGCCAGCCAGGGGGCACTAAACTATGGCTACACCTTC
CASQGALNYGYTF
>-|TRBV5-4|TRBD1|TRBJ1-2
TGTGCCAGCAGTCCGGGACAGGGGGGCTATGGCTACACCTTC
CASSPGQGGYGYTF
>-|TRBV7-9|TRBD1|TRBJ2-7
TGTGCCAGCAGCTTAGGAGGTACAGGGGGAAGTTTCGTTTCCTACGAGCAGTACTTC
CASSLGGTGGSFVSYEQYF
>once|TRBV12-3/TRBV12-4|-|TRBJ1-2
TGTGCCAGCAGGCTTGCGCTGATCTCTGGCTACACCTTC
CASRLALISGYTF
>-|TRBV3-1/TRBV3-2|TRBD2|TRBJ2-7
TGTGCCAGCAGCCACTCCGGGACTAGCTACGAGCAGTACTTC
CASSHSGTSYEQYF
>-|TRBV6-6|-|TRBJ2-2
TGTGCCAGCAGTTACGCGGGTGGAGCCACCGGGGAGCTGTTTTTT
CASSYAGGATGELFF
>-|TRBV19|TRBD1|TRBJ1-2
TGTGCCAGCACACCAGGCGGATTTGACAGGGGTTATGGCTACACCTTC
CASTPGGFDRGYGYTF
>-|TRBV5-1|-|TRBJ1-4
TGCGCCAGCAGCTTGGAAGCAGGGGCTGGGGCAACTAATGAAAAACTGTTTTTT
CASSLEAGAGATNEKLFF
>few|TRBV19|TRBD1|TRBJ1-2
TGTGCCAGTAGGACCGACAGGGCAGCAGGCTACACCTTC
CASRTDRAAGYTF
>-|TRBV7-8|-|TRBJ1-2
TGTGCCAGCAGCTTAGGCCTTCGTCAAGAACTTTATGGCTACACCTTC
CASSLGLRQELYGYTF
>few|TRBV11-3|-|TRBJ1-1
TGTGCCAGCAGCTTTAGTTCGTTGGCTGAAGCTTTCTTT
CASSFSSLAEAFF
>once|TRBV5-5|-|TRBJ1-2
TGTGCCAGCATGAAACCCGACAGGCCCTTCTATGGCTACACCTTC
CASMKPDRPFYGYTF
>-|TRBV27|-|TRBJ2-1
TGTGCCAGCATCCAGGGGTCCCCCGTGGCCAATGAGCAGTTCTTC
CASIQGSPVANEQFF
>-|TRBV2|TRBD1|TRBJ1-1
TGTGCCAGCAGTCCCCGACAGGGAGAGAACACTGAAGCTTTCTTT
CASSPRQGENTEAFF
>-|TRBV7-3|TRBD2|TRBJ2-5
TGTGCCAGCAGCTTCGGCGGGAGTGAGACCCAGTACTTC
CASSFGGSETQYF
>-|TRBV5-1|-|TRBJ1-1
TGCGCCAGCAGCTTGGGGCGAGGGAACACTGAAGCTTTCTTT
CASSLGRGNTEAFF
>few|TRBV6-5|TRBD1|TRBJ1-1
TGTGCCAGCAGCCGGGACAGGGTGAACACTGAAGCTTTCTTT
CASSRDRVNTEAFF
>-|TRBV3-1/TRBV3-2|-|TRBJ1-2
TGTGCCAGCAGCCAGGGCTTGAATGGCTACACCTTC
CASSQGLNGYTF
>-|TRBV7-2|-|TRBJ2-3
TGTGCCAGCAGCCCCCTGGGCGGGTATGATACAACGCAGTATTTT
CASSPLGGYDTTQYF
>-|TRBV4-2|-|TRBJ1-5
TGTGCCAGCAGCCAAGACTCATGGCGGAGCAATCAGCCCCAGCATTTT
CASSQDSWRSNQPQHF
>-|TRBV6-5|-|TRBJ2-1
TGTGCCAGCACCCCGATAGCTAGCTACAATGAGCAGTTCTTC
CASTPIASYNEQFF
>-|TRBV18|-|TRBJ1-3
TGTGCCACCACTCACCGGATGGGGGCTAATGGAAACACCATATATTTT
CATTHRMGANGNTIYF
>once|TRBV30|-|TRBJ2-7
TGTGCCTGGAGTAACAGGGACGAGCAGTACTTC
CAWSNRDEQYF
>-|TRBV28|-|TRBJ2-1
TGTGCCAGCAGTTTACAGGGGATTGAGCAGTTCTTC
CASSLQGIEQFF
>-|TRBV19|TRBD2|TRBJ2-1
TGTGCCAGTACTCCTGAAGGTAGCGGGGGCCCGCTTGGGTACAATGAGCAGTTCTTC
CASTPEGSGGPLGYNEQFF
>-|TRBV18|TRBD1|TRBJ1-1
TGTGCCAGCTCACCAGGGACAGGGGGAGAAGCTTTCTTT
CASSPGTGGEAFF